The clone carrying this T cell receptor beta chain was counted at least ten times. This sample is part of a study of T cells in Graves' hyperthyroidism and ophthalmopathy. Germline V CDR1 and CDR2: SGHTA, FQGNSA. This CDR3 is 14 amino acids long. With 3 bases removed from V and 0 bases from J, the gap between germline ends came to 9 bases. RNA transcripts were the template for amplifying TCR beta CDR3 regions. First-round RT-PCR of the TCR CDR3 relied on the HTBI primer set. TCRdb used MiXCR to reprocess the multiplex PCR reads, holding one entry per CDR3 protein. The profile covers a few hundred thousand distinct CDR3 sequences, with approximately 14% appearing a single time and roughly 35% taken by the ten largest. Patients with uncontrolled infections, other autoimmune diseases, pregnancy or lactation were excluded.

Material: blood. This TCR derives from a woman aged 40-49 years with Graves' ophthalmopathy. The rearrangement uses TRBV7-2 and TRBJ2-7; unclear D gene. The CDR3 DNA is TGTGCCAGCAGCTTGACAAGGAGCTCCTACGAGCAGTACTTC. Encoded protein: CASSLTRSSYEQYF.